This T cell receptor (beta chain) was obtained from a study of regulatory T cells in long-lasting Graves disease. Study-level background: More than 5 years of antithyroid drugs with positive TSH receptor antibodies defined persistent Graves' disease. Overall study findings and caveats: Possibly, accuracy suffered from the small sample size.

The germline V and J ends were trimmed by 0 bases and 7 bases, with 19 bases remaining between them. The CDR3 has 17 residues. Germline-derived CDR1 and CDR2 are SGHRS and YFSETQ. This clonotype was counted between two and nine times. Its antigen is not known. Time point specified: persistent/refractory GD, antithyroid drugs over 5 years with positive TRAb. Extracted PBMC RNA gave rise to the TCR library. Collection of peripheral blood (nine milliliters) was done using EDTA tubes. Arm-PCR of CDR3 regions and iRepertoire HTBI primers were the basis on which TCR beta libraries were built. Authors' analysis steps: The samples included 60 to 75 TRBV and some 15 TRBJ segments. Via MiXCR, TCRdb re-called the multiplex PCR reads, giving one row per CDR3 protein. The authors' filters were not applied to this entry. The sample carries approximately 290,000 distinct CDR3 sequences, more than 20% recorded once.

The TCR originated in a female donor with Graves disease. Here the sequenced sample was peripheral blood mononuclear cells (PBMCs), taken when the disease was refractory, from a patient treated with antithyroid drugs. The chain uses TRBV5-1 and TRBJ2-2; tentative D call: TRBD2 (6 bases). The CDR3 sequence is CASSLDILEGPNGELFF. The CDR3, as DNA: TGCGCCAGCAGCTTGGACATACTGGAGGGCCCGAACGGGGAGCTGTTTTTT.